This T cell receptor beta chain was sequenced during a study of control samples from healthy donors and cancer patients (dated by TCRdb to 2020 to 2022). The junction shows trimming of 4 bases on V and 1 base on J, plus 16 bases between the germline ends. Via the germline V gene, CDR1 is SQVTM and CDR2 ANQGSEA. The CDR3 runs 15 amino acids, cysteine and phenylalanine included. The retained sequence is limited to the CDR3, 45 bases, with the frame set at the first base. The protocol used for the library was the immunoSEQ multiplex PCR assay. TCRdb limited this immuneACCESS table to in-frame rearrangements with V and J called. A share of clones is missing; checked studies link under half to unresolved V genes, and the rest is unexplained. The sample table gives fewer than 250,000 clones. In total, the top ten clones hold roughly 2% of the sample. As for this clone: Its antigen remains undetermined.

Source material: blood. The TCR comes from a woman younger than 45 in good health. The receptor chain draws on TRBV29-1 and TRBJ1-2; TRBD1 is perhaps the D gene, given 5 matching bases. The sequenced DNA: TGCAGCGTTGCCGGTTGGGGCGACAATAACTATGGCTACACCTTC. Translated, this gives CSVAGWGDNNYGYTF.